Listed here is a single T cell receptor (beta chain). The data stem from a study of blood T cell repertoires in COVID-19. About the research overall: Sites across the United States, Italy and Spain contributed samples from acute and convalescent COVID-19. T cells, B-cell-depleted T cells, or PBMCs provided the cDNA or gDNA that served as material.

Study processing details: How many nucleated cells were present was estimated from reference gene primer amplification. This table comes from immunoSEQ multiplex PCR, and its TCRdb copy is limited to in-frame clones, with some not included. V, J and clone size are those of that table, while D and trimming were read from the DNA. This table has around 240,000 clones, 84% appearing once. After removal of 3 bases from V and 7 bases from J, the junction contained 11 bases not matched to a gene. This CDR3 is built from 15 residues. CDR1 is LNHDA and CDR2 is SQIVND in the germline V gene (reference sequence).

The sequence was collected from a woman aged 40-49 years who had recovered from COVID-19. The sample consisted of peripheral blood. The V call is TRBV19, the J call TRBJ2-7; the match to TRBD1 covers 8 bases. The CDR3 nucleotides are TGTGCCAGTAGTATGTATCAGGGGGCGGCTGAAGAGCAGTACTTC. This encodes CASSMYQGAAEEQYF. The full variable domain, with the rest looked up from reference TRBV19 and TRBJ2-7, is DGGITQSPKYLFRKEGQNVTLSCEQNLNHDAMYWYRQDPGQGLRLIYYSQIVNDFQKGDIAEGYSVSREKKESFPLTVTSAQKNPTAFYLCASSMYQGAAEEQYFGPGTRLTVT.